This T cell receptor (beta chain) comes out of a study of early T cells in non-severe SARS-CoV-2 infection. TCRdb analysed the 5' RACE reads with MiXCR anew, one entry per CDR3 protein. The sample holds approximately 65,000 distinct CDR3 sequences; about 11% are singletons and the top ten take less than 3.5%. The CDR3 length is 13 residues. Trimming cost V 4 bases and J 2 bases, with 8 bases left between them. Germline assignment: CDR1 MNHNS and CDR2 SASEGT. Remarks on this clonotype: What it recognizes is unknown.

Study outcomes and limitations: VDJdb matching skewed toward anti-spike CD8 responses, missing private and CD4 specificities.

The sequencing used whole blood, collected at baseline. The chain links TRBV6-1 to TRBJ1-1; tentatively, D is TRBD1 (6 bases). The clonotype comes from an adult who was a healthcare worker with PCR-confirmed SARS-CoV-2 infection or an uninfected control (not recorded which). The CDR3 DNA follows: TGTGCCAGCAGTGGACAGGCTAACACTGAAGCTTTCTTT. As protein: CASSGQANTEAFF.